The 11 T cell receptor beta chains presented below share a single source sample, sequenced in a study of regulatory T cells in long-lasting Graves disease. Arm-PCR of CDR3 regions and iRepertoire HTBI primers were used to build TCR beta libraries. Using its own MiXCR run on the multiplex PCR reads, TCRdb lists one record per CDR3 protein. The sample lists almost 450,000 distinct CDR3 sequences; about 15% were seen once. The time point is: newly diagnosed GD, antithyroid drugs for less than 3 months. From PBMCs, RNA was extracted and then used to make the TCR library. These data are also associated with another study on T cells in Graves' hyperthyroidism and ophthalmopathy.

The source material was peripheral blood mononuclear cells (PBMCs), sampled at new diagnosis, from a patient treated with antithyroid drugs. These receptors were taken from a woman between 25 and 40 years old with Graves disease.

This clonotype was seen many times. The rearrangement joins TRBV27 to TRBJ2-7; D possibly uses TRBD1 or TRBD2 (6 bases each). The CDR3 runs to 15 residues. V was shortened by 3 bases and J by 3 bases, with 15 bases between the two germline ends. Germline CDR1 is MNHEY and CDR2 is SMNVEV (reference sequence). In DNA, the CDR3 is TGTGCCAGCAGTTTCAGCCGACGGGGGCGCTACGAGCAGTACTTC. It translates to CASSFSRRGRYEQYF.

This clonotype occurred a few times. V usage is TRBV20-1 and J usage is TRBJ2-6, with D tentatively TRBD1 (5 bases). V dropped 3 bases and J dropped 4 bases, with 10 bases sitting between them. The CDR3 length is 14 residues. Germline V CDR1 and CDR2: DFQATT, SNEGSKA (reference sequence). In DNA form, the CDR3 reads TGCAGTGCTAGCAAGGGGTGGGGGGCCAACGTCCTGACTTTC. Amino acid sequence: CSASKGWGANVLTF.

This clonotype was counted at least ten times. The CDR3 protein is CASSVSDGAPSYGYTF. For the CDR3, the DNA is TGTGCCAGCAGCGTGTCGGACGGAGCTCCTTCCTATGGCTACACCTTC. The chain joins TRBV9 to TRBJ1-2; D is unresolved. The length of the CDR3 is 16 residues. The germline V and J ends were trimmed by 2 bases and 4 bases, with 18 bases remaining between them. Germline V CDR1 and CDR2: SGDLS, YYNGEE.

To note about this clonotype: Possible read error: a much larger clone is one base away. The chain is built from TRBV6-9 and TRBJ2-5; D might be TRBD1 or TRBD2, each matching 5 bases. The germline gives CDR1 MNHGY, CDR2 SVAAGI. The CDR3 is 15 residues long. Trimming shortened V by 3 bases and J by 5 bases, and 16 bases separated the two germline ends. In DNA form, the CDR3 reads TGTGCCAGCAGTTACCTCCGGGACGTACATGAGACCCAGTACTTC. Amino acids: CASSYLRDVHETQYF.

The table lists this clonotype with a few counts. The rearrangement uses TRBV6-1 and TRBJ2-7; TRBD1 matches at 8 bases. This CDR3 region has 16 residues. With 7 bases clipped from V and 5 bases from J, the junction kept 16 bases outside the gene matches. Germline CDR1 and CDR2: MNHNS and SASEGT. The DNA of the CDR3 is TGTGCCAGCATTTGGGGCTCCGGGACAGGCCTTAACGAGCAGTACTTC. This sequence encodes CASIWGSGTGLNEQYF.

This clonotype occurred many times. The J gene is TRBJ2-7, the V gene TRBV6-5; perhaps TRBD2 as D (6 bases). This CDR3 comprises 16 residues. With 2 bases removed from V and 5 bases from J, the gap between germline ends came to 19 bases. Germline V gene sequence: CDR1 MNHEY, CDR2 SVGAGI. CDR3 sequence reads: CASSYLGVAARDEQYF. The CDR3 region has the DNA TGTGCCAGCAGTTACCTCGGGGTAGCGGCCAGGGACGAGCAGTACTTC.

This clonotype has a count of ten or more. The chain combines TRBV10-3 with TRBJ2-7, with a possible D match to TRBD2 (5 bases). The CDR3 is 16 amino acids. Germline values: CDR1 ENHRY, CDR2 SYGVKD. V lost 6 bases and J 0 bases, leaving 18 bases between the germline ends. The DNA for the CDR3 is TGTGCCATCAGCTACTTGGCTAGCCAGGCCTCCTACGAGCAGTACTTC. Its protein is CAISYLASQASYEQYF.

J is TRBJ2-7 and V is TRBV6-2 or TRBV6-3; 14 bases map to TRBD2. There are 16 residues in the CDR3. The trim removed 2 bases at V and 4 bases at J, leaving 4 bases unmatched. Germline V gene lookup returns CDR1 MNHEY and CDR2 SVGEGT. The CDR3 loop is CASSYLGTSGSYEQYF. CDR3 DNA: TGTGCCAGCAGTTACCTCGGGACTAGCGGGAGTTACGAGCAGTACTTC.

The rearrangement joins TRBV19 to TRBJ2-1; D is undetermined. Germline CDR1 LNHDA, CDR2 SQIVND (reference sequence). CDR3 length: 14 amino acids. Trimming took 6 bases from V and 0 from J, leaving 9 bases between them. The CDR3 protein is CASSSGYSYNEQFF. Written as DNA, the CDR3 is TGTGCCAGTAGCTCCGGCTACTCCTACAATGAGCAGTTCTTC.

The genes are TRBV15 and TRBJ2-1; the D gene is possibly TRBD2 (5 bases). Germline CDR1 reads LNHNV; CDR2 reads YYDKDF (reference sequence). This CDR3 contains 16 residues. The V and J ends lost 7 bases and 4 bases respectively, with 20 bases between them. CDR3: CATTWSSFGPYNEQFF. CDR3 DNA: TGTGCCACCACCTGGTCTAGCTTCGGGCCGTACAATGAGCAGTTCTTC.

There are many counts of this clonotype. The chain carries TRBV28 and TRBJ1-5; D possibly corresponds to TRBD1 (6 bases). V lost 3 bases to trimming and J lost 0 bases, with 18 bases between them. The CDR3 has 18 residues. Germline V gene lookup returns CDR1 MDHEN and CDR2 SYDVKM. CDR3 loop: CASSLEGGPVFSNQPQHF. As DNA, the CDR3 is TGTGCCAGCAGTTTGGAGGGGGGACCAGTGTTTAGCAATCAGCCCCAGCATTTT.